Listed below are T cell receptor beta chains from one sample, sequenced in a study of blood T cells in healthy people across ages. TCRdb processed the 5' RACE reads anew with MiXCR; each CDR3 protein has one entry. The sample holds 1.8 million or so distinct CDR3 sequences; 35% to 50% are singletons and the top ten take under 30%. The sample comprised blood. These receptors came from a human donor in good health. Each CDR3 is given with its conserved first and last residue. The D gene is left open where the match is weak. Only part of the rows carry a size: once, few, many, or a class if the clone is expanded.

V	size	D	J	CDR3	DNA
TRBV12-3/TRBV12-4	-	-	TRBJ2-5	CASSGLWTGETQYF	TGTGCCAGCAGTGGACTTTGGACTGGGGAGACCCAGTACTTC
TRBV4-2	once	-	TRBJ2-3	CASSQDANTLGDTQYF	TGTGCCAGCAGCCAAGATGCGAACACACTGGGTGATACGCAGTATTTT
TRBV28	-	-	TRBJ2-7	CASSLEKEKYEQYF	TGTGCCAGCAGTTTGGAGAAGGAAAAATACGAGCAGTACTTC
TRBV7-2	-	TRBD2	TRBJ2-2	CASSADWRGVFRITGELFF	TGTGCCAGCAGCGCGGATTGGCGGGGGGTTTTTAGGATCACCGGGGAGCTGTTTTTT
TRBV12-3/TRBV12-4	-	-	TRBJ1-4	CASSDLPEDEKLFF	TGTGCCAGCAGTGACCTCCCGGAGGATGAAAAACTGTTTTTT
TRBV5-1	-	-	TRBJ2-5	CASSLFYGGIQETQYF	TGCGCCAGCAGCTTGTTTTACGGGGGTATCCAAGAGACCCAGTACTTC
TRBV5-1	many	TRBD2	TRBJ2-1	CASSFSGGSSYNEQFF	TGTGCCAGCAGCTTTAGCGGGGGGAGCTCCTACAATGAGCAGTTCTTC
TRBV11-2	-	TRBD1	TRBJ2-1	CASSSGQGFYNEQFF	TGTGCCAGCAGCTCCGGACAGGGGTTTTACAATGAGCAGTTCTTC
TRBV7-2	-	TRBD1	TRBJ2-5	CASSRDRLRETQYF	TGTGCCAGCAGCCGGGACAGGTTGCGAGAGACCCAGTACTTC
TRBV20-1	few	-	TRBJ1-4	CSARIGTWTNEKLFF	TGCAGTGCTAGGATTGGAACCTGGACCAATGAAAAACTGTTTTTT
TRBV4-1	few	-	TRBJ2-3	CASSPQGGLLINTDTQYF	TGCGCCAGCAGTCCCCAGGGCGGGTTGTTAATAAACACAGATACGCAGTATTTT
TRBV29-1	once	TRBD1	TRBJ2-5	CSVDQGALQETLYF	TGCAGCGTTGATCAGGGGGCCCTCCAAGAGACCCTGTACTTC
TRBV12-3/TRBV12-4	-	-	TRBJ2-7	CASAALYEQYF	TGTGCCAGCGCAGCCCTATACGAGCAGTACTTC
TRBV29-1	once	TRBD2	TRBJ2-7	CSVEGPSGGTYEQYF	TGCAGCGTTGAAGGTCCTAGCGGGGGAACCTACGAGCAGTACTTC
TRBV29-1	few	-	TRBJ1-4	CSVGAGTNEKLFF	TGCAGCGTTGGGGCAGGGACTAATGAAAAACTGTTTTTT
TRBV6-1	-	TRBD2	TRBJ2-1	CASSPPTSGGADEQFF	TGTGCCAGCAGTCCCCCGACTAGCGGGGGGGCCGATGAGCAGTTCTTC
TRBV14	few	-	TRBJ2-3	CASSQVTAACDTQYF	TGTGCCAGCAGCCAAGTTACCGCAGCATGTGATACGCAGTATTTT
TRBV6-5	many	TRBD2	TRBJ2-3	CASSYRGGSDTQYF	TGTGCCAGCAGTTACCGCGGGGGATCAGATACGCAGTATTTT
TRBV12-3/TRBV12-4	-	-	TRBJ2-1	CASSPPLSDEQFF	TGTGCCAGCAGCCCACCCCTATCCGATGAGCAGTTCTTC
TRBV6-1	many	-	TRBJ1-2	CASRGPSNYGYTF	TGTGCCAGCAGGGGACCGTCTAACTATGGCTACACCTTC
TRBV18	few	-	TRBJ2-6	CASSRVSGASVLTF	TGTGCCAGCTCGAGGGTCTCCGGGGCCAGCGTCCTGACTTTC
TRBV28	-	-	TRBJ1-5	CASLAANRYQPQHF	TGTGCCAGCCTAGCCGCGAACAGGTATCAGCCCCAGCATTTT
TRBV9	-	-	TRBJ1-4	CASSADTATNEKLFF	TGTGCCAGCAGCGCGGACACTGCAACTAATGAAAAACTGTTTTTT
TRBV30	-	-	TRBJ2-3	CAWSVWDTQYF	TGTGCCTGGAGTGTTTGGGATACGCAGTATTTT
TRBV11-2	-	-	TRBJ1-1	CASSSVRDKNTEAFF	TGTGCCAGCAGCTCCGTCAGAGACAAGAACACTGAAGCTTTCTTT
TRBV27	many	-	TRBJ2-1	CASGRGSDEQFF	TGTGCCAGCGGTAGGGGGTCGGATGAGCAGTTCTTC
TRBV6-1	-	TRBD1	TRBJ1-2	CASSREESDRANYGYTF	TGTGCCAGCAGTAGAGAAGAATCGGACAGGGCTAACTATGGCTACACCTTC